The 2 T cell receptor beta chains presented below share a single source sample, sequenced in a study of blood T cell repertoires in COVID-19. This table comes from immunoSEQ multiplex PCR, and its TCRdb copy is limited to in-frame clones, with some not included. The data contain over 200,000 clones, around 75% of them singletons. The sequenced sample consisted of peripheral blood. The receptors derive from a human donor in a cohort sampled during active COVID-19.

This clone was seen ten or more times. The chain couples TRBV28 to TRBJ2-1; 8 bases fit TRBD1. The length of the CDR3 is 15 residues. Per the germline V gene, CDR1 is MDHEN and CDR2 is SYDVKM. J gave up 7 bases and V 2 bases, and 7 bases lay outside the gene matches. The CDR3 DNA is TGTGCCAGCAGTTTAACCCAGGGGGCTACGAATGAGCAGTTCTTC. Translated: CASSLTQGATNEQFF.

The rearrangement links TRBV18 to TRBJ1-1, with TRBD1 matching 9 bases. This CDR3 spans 15 amino acids. V lost 8 bases and J lost 0; bases outside the gene matches: 7. The germline V gene has CDR1 KGHSH and CDR2 LQKENI. The CDR3 protein is CASLTRQGVNTEAFF. For the CDR3, the DNA is TGTGCCAGCCTAACACGACAGGGGGTGAACACTGAAGCTTTCTTT.